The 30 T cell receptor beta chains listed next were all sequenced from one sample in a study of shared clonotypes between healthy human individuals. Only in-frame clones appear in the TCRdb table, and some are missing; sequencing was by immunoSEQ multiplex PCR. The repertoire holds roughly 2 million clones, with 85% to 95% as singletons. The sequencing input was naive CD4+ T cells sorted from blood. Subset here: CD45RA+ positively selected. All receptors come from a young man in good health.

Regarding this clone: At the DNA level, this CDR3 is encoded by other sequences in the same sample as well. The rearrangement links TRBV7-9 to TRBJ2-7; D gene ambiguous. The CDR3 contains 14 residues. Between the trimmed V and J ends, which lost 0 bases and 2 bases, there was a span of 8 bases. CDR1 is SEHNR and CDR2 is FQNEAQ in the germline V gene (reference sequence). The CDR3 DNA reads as TGTGCCAGCAGCTTAGCCGGCAGAGCCTACGAGCAGTACTTC. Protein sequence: CASSLAGRAYEQYF.

The CDR3 reads CASSEWRLMGDTGELFF. CDR3 sequence (DNA): TGTGCCAGCAGTGAATGGCGGCTCATGGGGGACACCGGGGAGCTGTTTTTT. The gene calls are TRBV6-1 and TRBJ2-2; perhaps D is TRBD1 or TRBD2 (5 bases each). CDR1 is MNHNS, CDR2 SASEGT, per germline. V lost 2 bases to trimming and J lost 3 bases, with 16 bases between them. CDR3 length: 17 amino acids.

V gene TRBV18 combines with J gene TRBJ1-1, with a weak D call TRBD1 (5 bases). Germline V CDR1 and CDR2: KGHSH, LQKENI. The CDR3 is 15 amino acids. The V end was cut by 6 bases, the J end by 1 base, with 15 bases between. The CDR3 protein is CASSRAFGKNTEAFF. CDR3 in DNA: TGTGCCAGCTCCAGGGCCTTTGGCAAGAACACTGAAGCTTTCTTT.

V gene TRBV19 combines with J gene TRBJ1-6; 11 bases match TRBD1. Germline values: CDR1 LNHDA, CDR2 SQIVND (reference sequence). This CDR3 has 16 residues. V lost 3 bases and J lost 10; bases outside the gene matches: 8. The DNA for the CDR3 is TGTGCCAGTAGTATTGGGACAGGGGGACCAGAATCACCCCTCCACTTT. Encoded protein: CASSIGTGGPESPLHF.

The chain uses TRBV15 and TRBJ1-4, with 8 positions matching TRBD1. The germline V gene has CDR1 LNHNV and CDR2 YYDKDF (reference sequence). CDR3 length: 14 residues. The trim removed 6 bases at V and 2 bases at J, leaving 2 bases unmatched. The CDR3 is CATSRQGTNEKLFF. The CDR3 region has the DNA TGTGCCACCAGTCGACAGGGGACTAATGAAAAACTGTTTTTT.

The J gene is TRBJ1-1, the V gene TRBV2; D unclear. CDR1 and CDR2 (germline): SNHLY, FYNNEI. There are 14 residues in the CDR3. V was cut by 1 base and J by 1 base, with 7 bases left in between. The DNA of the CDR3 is TGTGCCAGCAGTGAAGTAAGACGGAACACTGAAGCTTTCTTT. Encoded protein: CASSEVRRNTEAFF.

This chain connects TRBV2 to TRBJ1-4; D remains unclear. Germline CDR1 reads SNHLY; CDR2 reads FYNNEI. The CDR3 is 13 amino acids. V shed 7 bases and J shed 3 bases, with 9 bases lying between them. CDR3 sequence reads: CASKGDANEKLFF. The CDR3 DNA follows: TGTGCCAGCAAGGGAGACGCTAATGAAAAACTGTTTTTT.

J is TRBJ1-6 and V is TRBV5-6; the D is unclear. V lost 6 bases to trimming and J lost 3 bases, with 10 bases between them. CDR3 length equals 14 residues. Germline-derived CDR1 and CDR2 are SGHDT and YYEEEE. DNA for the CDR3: TGTGCCAGCACCCGGAGGTTCTATAATTCACCCCTCCACTTT. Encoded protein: CASTRRFYNSPLHF.

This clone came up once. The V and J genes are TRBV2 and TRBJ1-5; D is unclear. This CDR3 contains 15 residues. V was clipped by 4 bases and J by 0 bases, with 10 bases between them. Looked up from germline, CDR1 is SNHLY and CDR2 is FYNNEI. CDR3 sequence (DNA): TGTGCCAGCAGTGGATTCCGGGATAGCAATCAGCCCCAGCATTTT. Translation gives CASSGFRDSNQPQHF.

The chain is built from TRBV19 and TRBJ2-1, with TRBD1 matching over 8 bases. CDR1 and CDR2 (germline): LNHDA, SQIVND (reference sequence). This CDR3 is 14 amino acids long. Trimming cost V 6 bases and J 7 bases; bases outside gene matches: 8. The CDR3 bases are TGTGCCAGTAGGCCAGGGGGCCTTTCGAATGAGCAGTTCTTC. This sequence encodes CASRPGGLSNEQFF.

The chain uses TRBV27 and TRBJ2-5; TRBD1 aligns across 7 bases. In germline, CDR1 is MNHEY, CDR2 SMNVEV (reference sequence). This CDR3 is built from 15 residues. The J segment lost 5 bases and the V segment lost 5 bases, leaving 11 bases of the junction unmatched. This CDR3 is CASSPGQEIPETQYF. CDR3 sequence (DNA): TGTGCCAGCAGTCCTGGACAGGAAATACCGGAGACCCAGTACTTC.

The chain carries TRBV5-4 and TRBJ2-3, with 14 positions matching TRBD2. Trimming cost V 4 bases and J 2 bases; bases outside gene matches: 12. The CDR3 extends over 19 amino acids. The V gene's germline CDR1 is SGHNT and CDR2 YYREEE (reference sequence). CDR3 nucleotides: TGTGCCAGCAGCCCCATTAACGGACTAGCGGGGGGTCCCACAGATACGCAGTATTTT. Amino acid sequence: CASSPINGLAGGPTDTQYF.

CDR3 protein: CACTQGSGGGYTF. The CDR3 DNA follows: TGTGCCTGTACTCAGGGGAGCGGTGGTGGCTACACCTTC. The J gene is TRBJ1-2, the V gene TRBV30; TRBD1 is a possible D gene (6 bases). CDR1 is GTSNPN and CDR2 is SVGIG in the germline V gene (reference sequence). The CDR3 is made up of 13 amino acids. The V and J ends lost 6 bases and 7 bases respectively, with 18 bases between them.

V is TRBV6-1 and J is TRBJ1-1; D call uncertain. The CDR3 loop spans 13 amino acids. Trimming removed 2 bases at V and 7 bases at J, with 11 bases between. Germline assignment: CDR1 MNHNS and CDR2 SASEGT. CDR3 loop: CASSERWGDEAFF. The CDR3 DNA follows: TGTGCCAGCAGTGAACGGTGGGGAGATGAAGCTTTCTTT.

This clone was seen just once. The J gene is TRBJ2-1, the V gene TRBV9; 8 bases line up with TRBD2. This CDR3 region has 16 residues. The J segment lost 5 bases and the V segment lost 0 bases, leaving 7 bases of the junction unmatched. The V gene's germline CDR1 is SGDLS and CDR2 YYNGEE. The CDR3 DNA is TGTGCCAGCAGCGTAGCCGTGCAAGCGGGGGACAATGAGCAGTTCTTC. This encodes CASSVAVQAGDNEQFF.

The CDR3 sequence: CASSKQGREVSGYTF. The CDR3 DNA sequence: TGTGCCAGCAGTAAACAGGGAAGGGAAGTCAGTGGCTACACCTTC. V and J are TRBV6-5 and TRBJ1-2; TRBD1 is a possible D gene (6 bases). Trimming took off 5 bases at V and 7 bases at J, with 20 bases between the two ends. This CDR3 has 15 residues. Germline lookup yields CDR1 MNHEY and CDR2 SVGAGI.

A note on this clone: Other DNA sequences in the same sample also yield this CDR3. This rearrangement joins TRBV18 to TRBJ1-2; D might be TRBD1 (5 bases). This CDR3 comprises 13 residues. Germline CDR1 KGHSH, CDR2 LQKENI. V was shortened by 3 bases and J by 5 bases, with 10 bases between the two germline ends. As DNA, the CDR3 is TGTGCCAGCTCACCCGAGGGACCTTATGGCTACACCTTC. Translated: CASSPEGPYGYTF.

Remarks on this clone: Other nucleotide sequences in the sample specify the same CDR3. The CDR3 DNA reads as TGTGCCAGCAGCTTCACGTCAGCCTCCTACAATGAGCAGTTCTTC. Residues: CASSFTSASYNEQFF. The chain couples TRBV5-4 to TRBJ2-1, with D unclear. CDR1 is SGHNT, CDR2 YYREEE, per germline (reference sequence). Between the trimmed V and J ends, which lost 2 bases and 0 bases, there was a span of 9 bases. The CDR3 sequence is 15 residues long.

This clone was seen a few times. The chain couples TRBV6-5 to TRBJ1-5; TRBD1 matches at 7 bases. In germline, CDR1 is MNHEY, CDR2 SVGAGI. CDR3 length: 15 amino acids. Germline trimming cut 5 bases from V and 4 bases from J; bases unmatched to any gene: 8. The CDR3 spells CASSLYRGGNQPQHF. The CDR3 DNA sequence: TGTGCCAGCAGTCTGTACAGGGGAGGGAATCAGCCCCAGCATTTT.

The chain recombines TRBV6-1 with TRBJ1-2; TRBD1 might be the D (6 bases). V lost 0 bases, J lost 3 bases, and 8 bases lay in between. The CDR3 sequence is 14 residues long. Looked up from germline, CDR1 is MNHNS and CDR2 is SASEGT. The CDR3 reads CASSEATGDYGYTF. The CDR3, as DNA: TGTGCCAGCAGTGAAGCGACAGGAGACTATGGCTACACCTTC.

The CDR3 DNA follows: TGTGCCAGCAGCCGACAACACAGTAACACTGAAGCTTTCTTT. This gives the protein CASSRQHSNTEAFF. The chain recombines TRBV14 with TRBJ1-1, with no clear D. V was trimmed by 4 bases and J by 2 bases, leaving 11 bases between them. The CDR3 is 14 residues long. Germline V lookup: CDR1 SGHDN, CDR2 FVKESK.

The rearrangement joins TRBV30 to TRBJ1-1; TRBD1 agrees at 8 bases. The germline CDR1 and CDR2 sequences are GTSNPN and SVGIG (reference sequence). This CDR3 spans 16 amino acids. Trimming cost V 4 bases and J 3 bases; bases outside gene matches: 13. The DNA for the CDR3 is TGTGCCTGGAACAGGGCAGGGGGCTCTTTGTACACTGAAGCTTTCTTT. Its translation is CAWNRAGGSLYTEAFF.

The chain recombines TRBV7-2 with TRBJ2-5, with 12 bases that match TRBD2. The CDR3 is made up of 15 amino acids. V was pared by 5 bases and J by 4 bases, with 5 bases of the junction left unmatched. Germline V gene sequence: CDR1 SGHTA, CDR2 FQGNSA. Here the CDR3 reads CASSTTGLAGETQYF. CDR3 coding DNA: TGTGCCAGCAGCACGACGGGACTAGCGGGAGAGACCCAGTACTTC.

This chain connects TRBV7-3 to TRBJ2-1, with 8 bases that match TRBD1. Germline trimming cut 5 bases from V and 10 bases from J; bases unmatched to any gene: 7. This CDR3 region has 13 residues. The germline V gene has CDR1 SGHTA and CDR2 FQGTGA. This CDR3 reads CASSLGRDREQFF. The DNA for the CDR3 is TGTGCCAGCAGCCTAGGAAGGGACAGGGAGCAGTTCTTC.

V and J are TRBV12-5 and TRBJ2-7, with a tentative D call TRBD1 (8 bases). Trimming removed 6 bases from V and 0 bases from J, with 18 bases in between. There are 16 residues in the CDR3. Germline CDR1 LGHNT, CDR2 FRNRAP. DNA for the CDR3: TGTGCTAGTGGCCCTGGACAGGGACTAAGCTCCTACGAGCAGTACTTC. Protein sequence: CASGPGQGLSSYEQYF.

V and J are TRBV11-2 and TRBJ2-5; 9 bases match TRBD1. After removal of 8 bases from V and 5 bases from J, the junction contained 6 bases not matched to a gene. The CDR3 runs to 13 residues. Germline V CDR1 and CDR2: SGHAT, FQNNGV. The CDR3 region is CASRTGVWETQYF. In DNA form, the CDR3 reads TGTGCCAGCCGGACAGGGGTGTGGGAGACCCAGTACTTC.

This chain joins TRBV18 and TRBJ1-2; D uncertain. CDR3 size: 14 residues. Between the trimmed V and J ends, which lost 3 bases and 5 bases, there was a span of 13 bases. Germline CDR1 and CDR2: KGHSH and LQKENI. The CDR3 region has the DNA TGTGCCAGCTCACCGGCAGCAGAGGGTTATGGCTACACCTTC. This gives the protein CASSPAAEGYGYTF.

The CDR3 bases are TGTGCCAGCAGTCTCACCGGGGCCTTCGGTGAGCAGTTCTTC. Translating it yields CASSLTGAFGEQFF. J is TRBJ2-1 and V is TRBV28; either TRBD1 or TRBD2 may supply D (5 bases each). Trimming took off 5 bases at V and 9 bases at J, with 17 bases between the two ends. Germline loops: CDR1 MDHEN, CDR2 SYDVKM. There are 14 residues in the CDR3.

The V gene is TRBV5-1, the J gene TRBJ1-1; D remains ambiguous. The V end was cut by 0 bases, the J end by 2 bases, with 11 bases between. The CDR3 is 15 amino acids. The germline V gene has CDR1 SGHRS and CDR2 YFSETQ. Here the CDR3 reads CASSLVVRGNTEAFF. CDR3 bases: TGCGCCAGCAGCTTGGTGGTTCGGGGAAACACTGAAGCTTTCTTT.

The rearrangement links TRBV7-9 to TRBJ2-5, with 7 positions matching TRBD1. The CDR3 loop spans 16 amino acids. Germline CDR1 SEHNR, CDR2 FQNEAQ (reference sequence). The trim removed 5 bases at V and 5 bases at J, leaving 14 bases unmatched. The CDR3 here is CASSPPGQLGLETQYF. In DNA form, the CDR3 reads TGTGCCAGCAGCCCACCGGGACAGTTAGGGCTGGAGACCCAGTACTTC.